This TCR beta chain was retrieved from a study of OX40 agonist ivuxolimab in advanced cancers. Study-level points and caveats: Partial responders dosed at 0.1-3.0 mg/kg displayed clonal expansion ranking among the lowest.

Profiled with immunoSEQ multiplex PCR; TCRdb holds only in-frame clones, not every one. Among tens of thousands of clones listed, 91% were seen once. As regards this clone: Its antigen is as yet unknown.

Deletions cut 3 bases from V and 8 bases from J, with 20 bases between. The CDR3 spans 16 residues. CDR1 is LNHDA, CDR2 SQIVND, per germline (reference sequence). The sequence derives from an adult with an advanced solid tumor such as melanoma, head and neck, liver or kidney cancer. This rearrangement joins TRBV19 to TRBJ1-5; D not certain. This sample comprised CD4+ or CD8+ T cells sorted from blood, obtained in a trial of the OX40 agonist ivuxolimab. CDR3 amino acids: CASSISGMAAKEPQHF. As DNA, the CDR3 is TGTGCCAGTAGTATTTCGGGAATGGCAGCTAAGGAGCCCCAGCATTTT.